A selection of T cell receptor beta chains follows, all from one sample in a study of T cells in Graves' hyperthyroidism and ophthalmopathy. Via MiXCR, TCRdb re-called the multiplex PCR reads, giving one row per CDR3 protein. The sample has hundreds of thousands of distinct CDR3 sequences; roughly 15% are singletons. The sample taken for sequencing was blood. The source of these receptors is a woman between 18 and 29 years old with Graves' hyperthyroidism. Both conserved end residues are part of each CDR3. The D gene is left open where the match is weak. Expanded clones get a size class; other rows say once, few or many, or leave the size out.

TRBJ2-7,many,.,16,TRBV7-9,CASSLSKGGDTYEQYF,TGTGCCAGCAGCTTAAGCAAGGGCGGGGACACCTACGAGCAGTACTTC
TRBJ2-7,.,.,15,TRBV27,CASSRGSDSTYEQYF,TGTGCCAGCAGTAGGGGCAGTGACAGCACCTACGAGCAGTACTTC
TRBJ1-5,once,TRBD1,15,TRBV7-8,CASSLSWTGDQPQHF,TGTGCCAGCAGCTTATCGTGGACAGGGGATCAGCCCCAGCATTTT
TRBJ2-7,many,TRBD2,14,TRBV28,CASSRLAGPYEQYF,TGTGCCAGCAGCCGACTAGCGGGCCCCTACGAGCAGTACTTC
TRBJ2-5,many,.,13,TRBV6-1,CASSLRSQETQYF,TGTGCCAGCAGCCTTCGATCCCAAGAGACCCAGTACTTC
TRBJ2-1,many,TRBD2,17,TRBV24-1,CATSARTSGIAYNEQFF,TGTGCCACCAGCGCCCGGACTAGCGGGATAGCCTACAATGAGCAGTTCTTC
TRBJ2-1,.,TRBD2,17,TRBV12-3/TRBV12-4,CASSFGRGTSGRNEQFF,TGTGCCAGCAGTTTCGGGCGGGGGACTAGCGGGAGAAATGAGCAGTTCTTC
TRBJ1-1,many,.,14,TRBV15,CATSRDRSGGEAFF,TGTGCCACCAGCAGAGATCGTTCAGGAGGTGAAGCTTTCTTT
TRBJ2-6,few,TRBD1,19,TRBV4-3,CASSQTPGQGASGANVLTF,TGCGCCAGCAGCCAGACACCGGGACAGGGGGCGTCCGGGGCCAACGTCCTGACTTTC
TRBJ2-1,many,TRBD1,14,TRBV7-2,CASSQTGVRNEQFF,TGTGCCAGCAGCCAGACAGGGGTACGCAATGAGCAGTTCTTC
TRBJ2-7,.,TRBD2,16,TRBV3-1,CASSQVLAGGPGEQYF,TGTGCCAGCAGCCAAGTCCTAGCGGGAGGGCCGGGTGAGCAGTACTTC
TRBJ2-2,.,.,15,TRBV13,CASSLGQENTGELFF,TGTGCCAGCAGCTTAGGCCAGGAGAACACCGGGGAGCTGTTTTTT
TRBJ2-2,few,.,16,TRBV3-1,CASSQAYEVATGELFF,TGTGCCAGCAGCCAAGCTTATGAGGTAGCCACCGGGGAGCTGTTTTTT
TRBJ2-7,many,TRBD1,16,TRBV27,CASRRKPGQDSYEQYF,TGTGCCAGCAGGCGCAAGCCGGGACAGGACTCCTACGAGCAGTACTTC
TRBJ2-1,many,TRBD2,16,TRBV3-1,CASSPRTSSRHNEQFF,TGTGCCAGCAGCCCCCGGACTAGTTCTCGTCACAATGAGCAGTTCTTC
TRBJ1-5,.,.,12,TRBV29-1,CSVVTGNQPQHF,TGCAGCGTTGTGACGGGGAATCAGCCCCAGCATTTT
TRBJ2-7,few,TRBD2,14,TRBV4-3,CASSQQTSAEGQYF,TGCGCCAGCAGCCAACAGACTAGCGCCGAGGGGCAGTACTTC
TRBJ2-7,many,.,14,TRBV11-2,CASSSRGPDYEQYF,TGTGCCAGCAGCTCGCGGGGACCCGACTACGAGCAGTACTTC
TRBJ1-2,many,.,13,TRBV12-3/TRBV12-4,CASSPGQPYGYTF,TGTGCCAGCAGCCCCGGGCAACCCTATGGCTACACCTTC
TRBJ2-1,.,TRBD1,16,TRBV4-3,CASSPNLGQSYNEQFF,TGCGCCAGCAGCCCCAATCTGGGACAGAGCTACAATGAGCAGTTCTTC
TRBJ2-3,many,TRBD2,13,TRBV20-1,CTGLAGVFDTQYF,TGCACCGGACTAGCGGGAGTGTTTGATACGCAGTATTTT
TRBJ2-3,few,TRBD1,13,TRBV20-1,CRAGTARWDTQYF,TGCAGGGCCGGGACAGCCAGGTGGGATACGCAGTATTTT
TRBJ1-1,many,.,13,TRBV30,CAWTSSWNTEAFF,TGTGCCTGGACCTCATCGTGGAACACTGAAGCTTTCTTT
TRBJ2-1,few,TRBD1,15,TRBV2,CASSRTGSSYNGQFF,TGTGCCAGCAGCAGGACAGGGAGCTCCTACAATGGGCAGTTCTTC
TRBJ2-7,.,TRBD1,14,TRBV11-2,CASSLGQATREQYF,TGTGCCAGCAGCTTGGGACAGGCCACGCGTGAGCAGTACTTC
TRBJ2-7,.,.,13,TRBV10-3,CAIKRTGIYEQYF,TGTGCCATCAAAAGGACCGGAATCTACGAGCAGTACTTC
TRBJ1-5,many,.,13,TRBV3-1,CASSQDGNQPQHF,TGTGCCAGCAGCCAAGATGGGAATCAGCCCCAGCATTTT
TRBJ1-6,many,.,13,TRBV20-1,CSAWSGSNSPLHF,TGCAGTGCTTGGTCCGGATCGAATTCACCCCTCCACTTT
TRBJ1-5,many,.,14,TRBV12-3/TRBV12-4,CASLGGRPNQPQHF,TGTGCCAGCTTAGGAGGGCGGCCTAATCAGCCCCAGCATTTT
TRBJ2-3,many,TRBD2,13,TRBV6-2/TRBV6-3,CASEAGSTDTQYF,TGTGCCAGCGAAGCGGGGAGCACAGATACGCAGTATTTT
TRBJ2-2,few,TRBD2,14,TRBV9,CASKAGGGTGELFF,TGTGCCAGCAAGGCGGGAGGTGGCACCGGGGAGCTGTTTTTT
TRBJ2-3,.,.,12,TRBV4-1,CASSQVGYGQYF,TGCGCCAGCAGCCAAGTGGGATACGGGCAGTATTTT
TRBJ2-7,many,.,14,TRBV20-1,CSARVGGILAEQYF,TGCAGTGCTAGAGTGGGGGGCATTTTGGCCGAGCAGTACTTC
TRBJ2-6,few,.,18,TRBV28,CASSSPGTTLSGANVLTF,TGTGCCAGCAGCTCCCCCGGGACGACTCTCTCTGGGGCCAACGTCCTGACTTTC
TRBJ2-3,many,TRBD2,14,TRBV29-1,CSVGTSGITDTQYF,TGCAGCGTGGGGACTAGCGGGATCACAGATACGCAGTATTTT
TRBJ2-1,many,TRBD2,14,TRBV20-1,CSAPELAGDNEQFF,TGCAGTGCCCCGGAGCTAGCGGGAGACAATGAGCAGTTCTTC
TRBJ2-7,few,TRBD2,14,TRBV29-1,CSVAELAGSYEQYF,TGCAGCGTAGCCGAGCTAGCGGGCTCCTACGAGCAGTACTTC
TRBJ1-1,many,.,15,TRBV6-1,CASSEIVRRNTEAFF,TGTGCCAGCAGTGAAATTGTCCGTCGGAACACTGAAGCTTTCTTT
TRBJ2-7,few,.,15,TRBV16,CASSPRVKRMGEQYF,TGTGCCAGCAGCCCCAGGGTGAAACGAATGGGCGAGCAGTACTTC
TRBJ1-1,.,.,16,TRBV7-9,CASSLFLGGQNTEAFF,TGTGCCAGCAGCTTATTCCTTGGGGGACAGAACACTGAAGCTTTCTTT